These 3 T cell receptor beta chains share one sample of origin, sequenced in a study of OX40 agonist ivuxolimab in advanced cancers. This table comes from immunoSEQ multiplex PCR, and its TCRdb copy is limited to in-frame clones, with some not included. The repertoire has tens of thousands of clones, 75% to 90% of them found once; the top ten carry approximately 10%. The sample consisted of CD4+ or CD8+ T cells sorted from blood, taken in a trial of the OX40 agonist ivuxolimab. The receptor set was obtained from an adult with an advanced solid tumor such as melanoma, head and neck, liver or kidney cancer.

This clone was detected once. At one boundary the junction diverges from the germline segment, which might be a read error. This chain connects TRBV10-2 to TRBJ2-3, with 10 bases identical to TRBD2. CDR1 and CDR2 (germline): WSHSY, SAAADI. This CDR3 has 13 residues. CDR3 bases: TGCGCCAGCAGTGAGTCGGCGCTAGCGGGAGTTAATTTT. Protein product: CASSESALAGVNF.

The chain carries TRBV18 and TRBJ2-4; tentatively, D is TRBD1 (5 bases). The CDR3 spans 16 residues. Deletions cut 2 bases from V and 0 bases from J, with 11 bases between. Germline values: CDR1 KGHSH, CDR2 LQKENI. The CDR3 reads CASSPEQGEAKNIQYF. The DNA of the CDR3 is TGTGCCAGCTCACCAGAGCAGGGTGAAGCCAAAAACATTCAGTACTTC.

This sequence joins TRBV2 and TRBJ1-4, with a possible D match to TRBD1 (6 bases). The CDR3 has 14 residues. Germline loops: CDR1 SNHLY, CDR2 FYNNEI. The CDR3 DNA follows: TGTGGGGGGGGGCAGACGGACTATAATGAAAAACTGTTTTTT. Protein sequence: CGGGQTDYNEKLFF.